The 15 T cell receptor beta chains given below trace back to one sample, sequenced in a study of shared clonotypes between healthy human individuals. The protocol was immunoSEQ multiplex PCR, while the TCRdb copy is restricted to in-frame clones and leaves out a portion. The top ten hold more than 0.35% of the sample, which has about 2.4 million clones, 80% to 95% seen once. The sequencing sample was made of naive CD4+ T cells from PBMCs. Stated subset: CD45RA+ positively selected. The receptor source for this set is a man between 18 and 29 years old in good health. Some clones in this sample may be carry-over from other donors' samples.

V gene TRBV4-3 combines with J gene TRBJ1-2; TRBD1 aligns across 9 bases. The CDR3 runs to 16 residues. Unmatched junction bases numbered 7, after V lost 1 base and J lost 4 bases. The germline CDR1 and CDR2 sequences are LGHNA and YSLEER. The CDR3 DNA reads as TGCGCCAGCAGCCAAGGGGGGACAGGGCCAAGCTATGGCTACACCTTC. It translates to CASSQGGTGPSYGYTF.

The J gene is TRBJ1-5, the V gene TRBV29-1; no definite D call. The CDR3 spans 14 residues. Germline values: CDR1 SQVTM, CDR2 ANQGSEA. With 6 bases removed from V and 0 bases from J, the gap between germline ends came to 12 bases. DNA for the CDR3: TGCAGCGTCTTTGACGCCTATAGCAATCAGCCCCAGCATTTT. Its protein product is CSVFDAYSNQPQHF.

The chain carries TRBV7-2 and TRBJ2-3; the D is unclear. Looked up from germline, CDR1 is SGHTA and CDR2 is FQGNSA. Trimming cost V 2 bases and J 6 bases, with 18 bases left between them. There are 16 residues in the CDR3. In DNA form, the CDR3 reads TGTGCCAGCAGCTTACCCGCTCCCCGAAAGGGCGATACGCAGTATTTT. It codes for CASSLPAPRKGDTQYF.

CDR3 nucleotide sequence: TGTGCCAGCAGCCCCCGGAGACAGGGGACCACCGGGGAGCTGTTTTTT. Its protein product is CASSPRRQGTTGELFF. The chain recombines TRBV7-8 with TRBJ2-2, with TRBD1 matching over 8 bases. CDR1 is SGHVS and CDR2 is FQNEAQ in the germline V gene. The CDR3 has 16 amino acids. The V gene end was trimmed by 5 bases and the J gene end by 4 bases; junction bases not matched to a gene: 9. The full variable domain, with the rest looked up from reference TRBV7-8 and TRBJ2-2, is GAGVSQSPRYKVAKRGQDVALRCDPISGHVSLFWYQQALGQGPEFLTYFQNEAQLDKSGLPSDRFFAERPEGSVSTLKIQRTQQEDSAVYLCASSPRRQGTTGELFFGEGSRLTVL.

CDR3 nucleotides: TGTGCCAGCAGCTTGGGACAGGAGCGTCGACCCCTCCACTTT. Translation: CASSLGQERRPLHF. This sequence joins TRBV9 and TRBJ1-6; 8 nucleotides agree with TRBD1. V was pared by 4 bases and J by 12 bases, with 9 bases of the junction left unmatched. The CDR3 runs to 14 residues. The V gene's germline CDR1 is SGDLS and CDR2 YYNGEE.

V usage is TRBV28 and J usage is TRBJ1-5; no clear D. CDR3 size: 13 residues. The V gene's germline CDR1 is MDHEN and CDR2 SYDVKM. Trimming took 3 bases from V and 7 from J, leaving 10 bases between them. CDR3 residues: CASSFSKNQPQHF. DNA for the CDR3: TGTGCCAGCAGTTTTTCCAAGAACCAGCCCCAGCATTTT.

The chain joins TRBV5-1 to TRBJ1-1; no clear D gene. This CDR3 is built from 14 residues. The V gene lost 0 bases and the J gene lost 5 bases, with 11 bases spanning the gap. The V gene's germline CDR1 is SGHRS and CDR2 YFSETQ. In nucleotides, the CDR3 is TGCGCCAGCAGCTTGGGGAATTCGGGTACTGAAGCTTTCTTT. Translated, it gives CASSLGNSGTEAFF.

V and J are TRBV7-2 and TRBJ1-5; D might be TRBD1 (5 bases). Trimming removed 4 bases at V and 10 bases at J, with 17 bases between. The CDR3 covers 14 residues. CDR1 and CDR2 (germline): SGHTA, FQGNSA. CDR3 amino acids: CASSSPARDAPQHF. The CDR3 DNA is TGTGCCAGCAGCTCCCCGGCACGGGACGCTCCCCAGCATTTT.

This chain links TRBV19 with TRBJ2-2; 14 bases map to TRBD2. The CDR3 runs to 15 residues. V was pared by 9 bases and J by 6 bases, with 6 bases of the junction left unmatched. Germline V gene data show CDR1 as LNHDA and CDR2 as SQIVND (reference sequence). CDR3 nucleotides: TGTGCCAGCCTTGGGACTAGCGGGAGCTCCGGGGAGCTGTTTTTT. It translates to CASLGTSGSSGELFF. The full variable domain, with the rest looked up from reference TRBV19 and TRBJ2-2, is DGGITQSPKYLFRKEGQNVTLSCEQNLNHDAMYWYRQDPGQGLRLIYYSQIVNDFQKGDIAEGYSVSREKKESFPLTVTSAQKNPTAFYLCASLGTSGSSGELFFGEGSRLTVL.

The chain joins TRBV11-2 to TRBJ1-1; D perhaps matches TRBD1 (5 bases). CDR1 and CDR2 from the germline V gene are SGHAT and FQNNGV. V lost 3 bases, J lost 2 bases, and 13 bases lay in between. The CDR3 length is 15 residues. CDR3 sequence reads: CASSFGGGDNTEAFF. In DNA, the CDR3 is TGTGCCAGCAGCTTCGGGGGAGGGGACAACACTGAAGCTTTCTTT.

The chain uses TRBV15 and TRBJ1-1, with D perhaps TRBD1 (5 bases). CDR3 length: 14 residues. V lost 0 bases and J 5 bases, leaving 10 bases between the germline ends. CDR1 LNHNV and CDR2 YYDKDF come from the germline V gene (reference sequence). CDR3 sequence reads: CATSRDWGGTEAFF. CDR3 bases: TGTGCCACCAGCAGAGATTGGGGGGGGACTGAAGCTTTCTTT.

This clone was recorded once. V usage is TRBV29-1 and J usage is TRBJ1-2, with a possible D match to TRBD1 (6 bases). The V gene lost 6 bases and the J gene lost 0 bases, with 17 bases spanning the gap. Germline CDR1 reads SQVTM; CDR2 reads ANQGSEA. CDR3 size: 15 residues. The CDR3 region is CSVAGTKLANYGYTF. The CDR3 nucleotides are TGCAGCGTCGCCGGGACAAAACTAGCTAACTATGGCTACACCTTC.

J is TRBJ2-2 and V is TRBV5-4; D perhaps matches TRBD1 (5 bases). Germline V gene sequence: CDR1 SGHNT, CDR2 YYREEE (reference sequence). The CDR3 sequence is 12 residues long. V lost 0 bases and J lost 9, with 6 bases in between. Here the CDR3 DNA reads TGTGCCAGCAGCTTGGAGGGGCGGGAGCTGTTTTTT. Encoded protein: CASSLEGRELFF.

The chain uses TRBV9 and TRBJ1-2; D is unresolved. V lost 0 bases and J 7 bases, leaving 19 bases between the germline ends. Germline V gene data show CDR1 as SGDLS and CDR2 as YYNGEE. CDR3 length: 16 residues. The chain's CDR3 is CASSVEVVAGPGGYTF. CDR3 DNA sequence: TGTGCCAGCAGCGTAGAGGTGGTAGCTGGGCCCGGTGGCTACACCTTC.

V and J are TRBV10-3 and TRBJ2-5; tentatively, D is TRBD2 (5 bases). The length of the CDR3 is 14 residues. Germline values: CDR1 ENHRY, CDR2 SYGVKD. V was pared by 10 bases and J by 4 bases, with 19 bases between. CDR3 coding DNA: TGTGCCACGAGGGCCTACAGCGGCAGAGAGACCCAGTACTTC. Translated: CATRAYSGRETQYF.